The 5 T cell receptor beta chains presented below share a single source sample, sequenced in a study of cytomegalovirus exposure and HLA in healthy donors. Both 60 Vbeta primers and 13 Jbeta primers went into the PCR. The data were produced by immunoSEQ multiplex PCR, yet TCRdb's version contains in-frame clones alone and is incomplete. Counted here are about 160,000 clones, about 79% occurring once; the ten biggest clones make up around 0.97%. Sequencing was performed on PBMCs. These receptors all come from a woman between 50 and 59 years old in good health and CMV-seropositive.

The chain links TRBV5-1 to TRBJ1-2; D is ambiguous. CDR3 size: 13 residues. Germline CDR1 and CDR2: SGHRS and YFSETQ. V was trimmed by 0 bases and J by 0 bases, leaving 3 bases between them. CDR3: CASSLATNYGYTF. The CDR3 region has the DNA TGCGCCAGCAGCTTGGCCACTAACTATGGCTACACCTTC. The whole variable domain, filled in from reference TRBV5-1 and TRBJ1-2, reads KAGVTQTPRYLIKTRGQQVTLSCSPISGHRSVSWYQQTPGQGLQFLFEYFSETQRNKGNFPGRFSGRQFSNSRSEMNVSTLELGDSALYLCASSLATNYGYTFGSGTRLTVV.

The CDR3 sequence: CASSLVGGVALVEQFF. The CDR3 nucleotides read TGTGCCAGCAGTTTAGTCGGGGGGGTGGCGCTTGTTGAGCAGTTCTTC. This chain joins TRBV27 and TRBJ2-1; 8 nucleotides align to TRBD2. CDR3 length: 16 amino acids. The germline CDR1 and CDR2 sequences are MNHEY and SMNVEV (reference sequence). V gave up 2 bases and J gave up 9 bases; unmatched junction bases: 12.

This clone was detected a few times. V and J are TRBV18 and TRBJ1-1; D perhaps matches TRBD1 (5 bases). CDR3 length: 16 amino acids. CDR1 is KGHSH, CDR2 LQKENI, per germline. The V gene lost 3 bases and the J gene lost 4 bases, with 18 bases spanning the gap. The CDR3, as DNA: TGTGCCAGCTCACCTTTACTCCCGAGACAGCTCACTGAAGCTTTCTTT. This sequence encodes CASSPLLPRQLTEAFF.

The rearrangement links TRBV19 to TRBJ2-1, with a tentative D call TRBD2 (5 bases). The CDR3 length is 12 residues. Trimming took 5 bases from V and 13 from J, leaving 15 bases between them. Germline V gene data show CDR1 as LNHDA and CDR2 as SQIVND (reference sequence). The CDR3 here is CASSPTGNIQFF. The CDR3 bases are TGTGCCAGTAGTCCGACCGGGAATATTCAGTTCTTC.

The rearrangement uses TRBV18 and TRBJ2-7, with D perhaps TRBD2 (5 bases). V was clipped by 2 bases and J by 5 bases, with 13 bases between them. CDR3 length: 14 amino acids. The germline V gene encodes CDR1 KGHSH and CDR2 LQKENI. In nucleotides, the CDR3 is TGTGCCAGCTCACCATCGGTGGGTAGCGACGAGCAGTACTTC. Protein sequence: CASSPSVGSDEQYF.